In its sample, the clone carrying this T cell receptor (beta chain) was seen once. Its antigen is not identified. The sample originates from a study of shared clonotypes between healthy human individuals. As for the study in general: Researchers assigned three CD4 naive, three CD4 memory, two CD8 naive and one CD8 memory plate to each donor.

Trimming removed 2 bases at V and 1 base at J, with 11 bases between. CDR3 length: 15 amino acids. Germline V lookup: CDR1 MNHNS, CDR2 SASEGT. Broader study findings: Estimated clonotype richness was generally higher in naive than memory subsets.

At a deep level, the assay was run. TCRdb's copy holds only in-frame clones and misses some; the assay was immunoSEQ multiplex PCR. The table includes approximately 2.5 million clones, 93% detected once. What was sequenced was naive CD4+ T cells from PBMCs. The subset is: CD45RA+ positively selected. The V and J genes are TRBV6-1 and TRBJ1-1; D may be TRBD1 (6 bases). The TCR comes from a man aged 18-30 years in good health. Some clones in this sample may be carry-over from other donors' samples. The CDR3 DNA sequence: TGTGCCAGCAGTGAACGGTTGGGGGCGAACACTGAAGCTTTCTTT. As protein: CASSERLGANTEAFF.